A single sample is the source of the 23 T cell receptor beta chains below, sequenced in a study of response to subunit inactivated influenza vaccine. TCRdb analysed the RT-PCR reads with MiXCR anew, one entry per CDR3 protein. In the table there are around 520,000 distinct CDR3 sequences, roughly 12% of which are singletons. The sequences come from PBMCs from blood, collected on the day of vaccination. These receptors were collected from a man aged 45-60 years who received an inactivated influenza vaccine.

This rearrangement joins TRBV10-3 to TRBJ2-7; a weak D match, TRBD1 (6 bases). The CDR3 contains 14 residues. V lost 3 bases, J lost 5 bases, and 14 bases lay in between. Germline values: CDR1 ENHRY, CDR2 SYGVKD. The CDR3 DNA follows: TGTGCCATCAGTGATTCCCGGGACACCCACGAGCAGTACTTC. The encoded protein is CAISDSRDTHEQYF.

This chain uses TRBV24-1 with TRBJ2-1, with 9 nucleotides matching TRBD2. The V gene end was trimmed by 5 bases and the J gene end by 7 bases; junction bases not matched to a gene: 5. This CDR3 has 14 amino acids. Per germline, CDR1 KGHDR and CDR2 SFDVKD. CDR3 residues: CATSAAGGRNEQFF. The DNA of the CDR3 is TGTGCCACCAGTGCAGCGGGGGGCCGAAATGAGCAGTTCTTC.

This clonotype was observed a few times. V is TRBV29-1 and J is TRBJ2-1, with D possibly being TRBD1 or TRBD2 (5 bases each). V shed 4 bases and J shed 0 bases, with 13 bases lying between them. The CDR3 contains 15 residues. CDR1 and CDR2 (germline): SQVTM, ANQGSEA. CDR3 coding DNA: TGCAGCGTTGGAGGGTGGGGGAGCTCCTACAATGAGCAGTTCTTC. Amino acid sequence: CSVGGWGSSYNEQFF.

This chain links TRBV7-2 with TRBJ2-7; D may match TRBD1 or TRBD2 (5 bases each). Germline CDR1 and CDR2: SGHTA and FQGNSA. Trimming took 2 bases from V and 7 from J, leaving 12 bases between them. The CDR3 length is 13 residues. CDR3 loop: CASSLFPGQEQYF. The DNA of the CDR3 is TGTGCCAGCAGCTTATTTCCGGGGCAGGAGCAGTACTTC.

The sample holds many counts of this clonotype. One junction end does not reproduce the germline sequence, and a read error may be involved. CDR3 sequence: CASSLGGGRSYNEQFF. The CDR3 nucleotides read TGTGCCAGCAGTTTAGGGGGGGGACGGTCCTACAATGAGCAGTTCTTC. This chain joins TRBV7-9 and TRBJ2-1, with D perhaps TRBD2 (7 bases). The germline V gene encodes CDR1 SEHNR and CDR2 FQNEAQ (reference sequence). The CDR3 contains 16 residues.

This clonotype was observed at least ten times. For the CDR3, the DNA is TGCGCCAGCAGCCAAGTTTCAGGTATACAAGAGACCCAGTACTTC. This sequence encodes CASSQVSGIQETQYF. The genes are TRBV4-3 and TRBJ2-5; D call uncertain. The germline CDR1 and CDR2 sequences are LGHNA and YSLEER. The CDR3 contains 15 residues. The V gene lost 1 base and the J gene lost 2 bases, with 11 bases spanning the gap.

This clonotype was found many times. The genes are TRBV12-3 or TRBV12-4 and TRBJ2-7; 8 bases line up with TRBD1. The CDR3 is 14 residues long. The J segment lost 2 bases and the V segment lost 7 bases, leaving 7 bases of the junction unmatched. CDR3 bases: TGTGCCAGCACCAGGGGGCTATTTCCCTACGAGCAGTACTTC. As protein: CASTRGLFPYEQYF.

The chain combines TRBV29-1 with TRBJ2-3, with TRBD1 matching over 12 bases. Looked up from germline, CDR1 is SQVTM and CDR2 is ANQGSEA. V lost 4 bases and J lost 4; bases outside the gene matches: 6. The CDR3 runs to 15 residues. The CDR3 DNA is TGCAGCGTTGCTGGGACAGGGGGCAATTCAGATACGCAGTATTTT. This codes for CSVAGTGGNSDTQYF.

A few counts support this clonotype. V usage is TRBV6-1 and J usage is TRBJ2-5, with 10 bases aligning to TRBD2. J was trimmed by 7 bases and V by 5 bases; bases with no gene match: 13. Germline CDR1 is MNHNS and CDR2 is SASEGT. CDR3 length: 16 residues. CDR3 in DNA: TGTGCCAGCAGTAAGATAGCCGGGACTAGCGCTTGGACCCAGTACTTC. Protein: CASSKIAGTSAWTQYF.

The chain combines TRBV6-5 with TRBJ1-1; TRBD1 agrees at 12 bases. The CDR3 length is 17 residues. Germline values: CDR1 MNHEY, CDR2 SVGAGI. The V segment lost 0 bases and the J segment 4 bases; nucleotides outside the gene matches: 6. The CDR3: CASSYSTGQGAGTEAFF. CDR3 nucleotide sequence: TGTGCCAGCAGTTACTCGACGGGACAGGGGGCCGGCACTGAAGCTTTCTTT.

The chain combines TRBV6-2 or TRBV6-3 with TRBJ2-1; the D gene could be TRBD1 or TRBD2 (5 bases each). CDR1 is MNHEY, CDR2 SVGEGT, per germline. V was trimmed by 6 bases and J by 0 bases, leaving 12 bases between them. This CDR3 region has 15 residues. The CDR3 region has the DNA TGTGCCAGCAGGACCGGGGACCGCTCCTACAATGAGCAGTTCTTC. This gives the protein CASRTGDRSYNEQFF.

This clonotype occurred a few times. The chain carries TRBV12-3 or TRBV12-4 and TRBJ1-5; 8 bases line up with TRBD1. V lost 3 bases, J lost 0 bases, and 4 bases stayed unmatched. The CDR3 sequence is 16 residues long. The CDR3 region has the DNA TGTGCCAGCAGTTTCGACAGGGGTTATAGCAATCAGCCCCAGCATTTT. Translated: CASSFDRGYSNQPQHF.

This clonotype was observed a few times. The chain carries TRBV18 and TRBJ1-5, with unresolved D. This CDR3 contains 13 residues. CDR1 and CDR2 from the germline V gene are KGHSH and LQKENI. Trimming took off 5 bases at V and 0 bases at J, with 5 bases between the two ends. The CDR3 protein is CASSVFSNQPQHF. In nucleotides, the CDR3 is TGTGCCAGCTCAGTTTTTAGCAATCAGCCCCAGCATTTT.

This clonotype was counted many times. The chain combines TRBV7-8 with TRBJ2-7; 11 bases agree with TRBD2. The CDR3 length is 16 residues. CDR1 is SGHVS, CDR2 FQNEAQ, per germline. The J segment lost 3 bases and the V segment lost 5 bases, leaving 9 bases of the junction unmatched. The CDR3 spells CASSPRLAGNHYEQYF. The CDR3 DNA follows: TGTGCCAGCAGCCCGCGACTAGCGGGGAACCACTACGAGCAGTACTTC.

There are a few counts of this clonotype. The rearrangement uses TRBV5-5 and TRBJ2-2; TRBD1 aligns across 7 bases. The V and J ends lost 4 bases and 8 bases, in that order; junction bases with no gene match: 11. Germline V gene data show CDR1 as SGHKS and CDR2 as YYEKEE (reference sequence). The CDR3 extends over 15 amino acids. The CDR3 is CASSESRTGPGELFF. DNA of the CDR3: TGTGCCAGCAGCGAATCCCGGACAGGACCAGGGGAGCTGTTTTTT.

A few counts support this clonotype. The chain couples TRBV5-1 to TRBJ2-3; tentatively, D is TRBD1 or TRBD2 (5 bases each). Germline CDR1 SGHRS, CDR2 YFSETQ. V dropped 4 bases and J dropped 12 bases, with 15 bases sitting between them. The CDR3 is made up of 12 amino acids. The CDR3 region has the DNA TGCGCCAGCAGCAATGAGGGGTCCTCTCAGTATTTT. It specifies CASSNEGSSQYF.

The table lists this clonotype with many counts. The V gene is TRBV20-1, the J gene TRBJ2-1; 8 bases align to TRBD2. CDR1 and CDR2 from the germline V gene are DFQATT and SNEGSKA (reference sequence). CDR3 length equals 16 residues. V dropped 0 bases and J dropped 0; count of bases not matched to a gene: 4. Written as DNA, the CDR3 is TGCAGTGCTAGAGACCAACTAGCGGTCTCCTACAATGAGCAGTTCTTC. Its protein product is CSARDQLAVSYNEQFF.

This clonotype appeared many times. The CDR3 here is CASSLLAGGADEQFF. DNA of the CDR3: TGTGCCAGCAGTTTACTAGCGGGAGGTGCGGATGAGCAGTTCTTC. V usage is TRBV28 and J usage is TRBJ2-1; 11 bases are shared with TRBD2. CDR1 and CDR2 from the germline V gene are MDHEN and SYDVKM. There are 15 residues in the CDR3. Unmatched junction bases numbered 5, after V lost 2 bases and J lost 8 bases.

This chain's CDR3 is CATSETSGDWDTQYF. The CDR3 coding sequence is TGTGCCACCAGTGAGACTAGCGGGGATTGGGATACGCAGTATTTT. V usage is TRBV24-1 and J usage is TRBJ2-3, with 11 bases that match TRBD2. V trimming: 4 bases; J trimming: 6 bases; junction bases outside the gene matches: 5. CDR3 length equals 15 residues. Germline loops: CDR1 KGHDR, CDR2 SFDVKD.

This sequence joins TRBV10-3 and TRBJ1-4; D is undetermined. V was clipped by 8 bases and J by 4 bases, with 5 bases between them. The CDR3 has 11 residues. Germline V gene sequence: CDR1 ENHRY, CDR2 SYGVKD. The DNA of the CDR3 is TGTGCCATCGGAGATAATGAAAAACTGTTTTTT. Amino acids: CAIGDNEKLFF.

This clonotype was observed at least ten times. The genes are TRBV28 and TRBJ1-5; 9 bases align to TRBD1. CDR3 length: 16 amino acids. With 5 bases clipped from V and 0 bases from J, the junction kept 5 bases outside the gene matches. Per the germline V gene, CDR1 is MDHEN and CDR2 is SYDVKM. The CDR3 loop reads CASSPGQGHSNQPQHF. CDR3 sequence (DNA): TGTGCCAGCAGTCCGGGACAGGGTCATAGCAATCAGCCCCAGCATTTT. Full variable domain (rest looked up from reference TRBV28 and TRBJ1-5): DVKVTQSSRYLVKRTGEKVFLECVQDMDHENMFWYRQDPGLGLRLIYFSYDVKMKEKGDIPEGYSVSREKKERFSLILESASTNQTSMYLCASSPGQGHSNQPQHFGDGTRLSIL.

This clonotype has just a few counts. The chain joins TRBV2 to TRBJ1-2, with a possible D match to TRBD1 (6 bases). The length of the CDR3 is 16 residues. The germline V gene has CDR1 SNHLY and CDR2 FYNNEI. Trimming stripped 5 bases from V and 4 bases from J, with 20 bases between. The CDR3, as DNA: TGTGCCAGCAGTCCCACCCCCGGTACAGGGCCCTATGGCTACACCTTC. Translation: CASSPTPGTGPYGYTF.

In its sample, this clonotype was seen many times. The rearrangement uses TRBV29-1 and TRBJ1-5; 7 bases line up with TRBD1. Germline assignment: CDR1 SQVTM and CDR2 ANQGSEA. V lost 6 bases, J lost 1 base, and 6 bases stayed unmatched. The CDR3 runs to 14 residues. CDR3 in amino acids: CSVRGGTSNQPQHF. CDR3 bases: TGCAGCGTGCGAGGGGGCACAAGCAATCAGCCCCAGCATTTT.